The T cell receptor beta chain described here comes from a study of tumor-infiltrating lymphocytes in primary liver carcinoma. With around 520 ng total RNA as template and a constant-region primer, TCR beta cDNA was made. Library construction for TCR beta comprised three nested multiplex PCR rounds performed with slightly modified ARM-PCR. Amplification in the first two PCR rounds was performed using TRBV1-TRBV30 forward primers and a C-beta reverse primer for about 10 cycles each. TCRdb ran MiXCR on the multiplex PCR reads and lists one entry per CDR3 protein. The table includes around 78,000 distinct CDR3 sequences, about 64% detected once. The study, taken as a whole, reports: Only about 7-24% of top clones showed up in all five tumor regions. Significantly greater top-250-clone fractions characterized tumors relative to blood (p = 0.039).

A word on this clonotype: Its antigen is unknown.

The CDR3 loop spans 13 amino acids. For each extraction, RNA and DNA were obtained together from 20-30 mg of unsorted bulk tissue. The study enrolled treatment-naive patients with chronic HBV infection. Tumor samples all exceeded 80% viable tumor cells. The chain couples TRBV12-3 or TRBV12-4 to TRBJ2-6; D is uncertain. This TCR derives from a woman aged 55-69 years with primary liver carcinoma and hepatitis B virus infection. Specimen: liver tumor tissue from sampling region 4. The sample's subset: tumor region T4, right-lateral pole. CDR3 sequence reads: CTISLAGANVLTF. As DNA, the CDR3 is TGTACCATTAGTTTAGCTGGGGCCAACGTCCTGACTTTC.